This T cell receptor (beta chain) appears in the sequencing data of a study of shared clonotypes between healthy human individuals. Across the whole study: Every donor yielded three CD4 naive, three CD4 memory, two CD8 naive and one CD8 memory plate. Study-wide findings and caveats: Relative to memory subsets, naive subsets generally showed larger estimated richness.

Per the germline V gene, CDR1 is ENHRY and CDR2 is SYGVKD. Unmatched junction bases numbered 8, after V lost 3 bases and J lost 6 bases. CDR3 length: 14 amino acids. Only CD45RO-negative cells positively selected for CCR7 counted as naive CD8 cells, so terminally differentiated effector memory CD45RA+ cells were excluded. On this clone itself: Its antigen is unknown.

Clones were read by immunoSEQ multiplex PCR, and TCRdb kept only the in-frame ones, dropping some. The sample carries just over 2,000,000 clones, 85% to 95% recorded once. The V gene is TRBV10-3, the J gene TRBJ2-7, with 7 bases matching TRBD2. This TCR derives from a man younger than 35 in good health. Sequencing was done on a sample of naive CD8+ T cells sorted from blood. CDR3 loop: CAISDPGLVVEQYF. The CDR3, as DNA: TGTGCCATCAGTGACCCCGGACTAGTAGTCGAGCAGTACTTC.